This TCR beta chain was identified during a study of cytomegalovirus exposure and HLA in healthy donors. Primers: 60 Vbeta forward and 13 Jbeta reverse. TCRdb's copy holds only in-frame clones and misses some; the assay was immunoSEQ multiplex PCR. Seen here are about 140,000 clones, approximately 80% observed once, and the top ten hold just over 5%. These donors counted as nominally healthy when sampled, but unrecorded immune exposures were likely. This CDR3 contains 14 residues. V lost 6 bases and J lost 4; bases outside the gene matches: 8. The germline CDR1 and CDR2 sequences are MNHEY and SVGAGI.

The chain links TRBV6-5 to TRBJ1-2, with 7 bases that match TRBD1. This clonotype was sampled from a male donor in good health and CMV-seronegative. Sample: PBMCs. Here the CDR3 reads CASRGRDRAYGYTF. The CDR3 DNA reads TGTGCCAGCAGGGGGCGGGACAGAGCCTATGGCTACACCTTC.